The present entry profiles one T cell receptor beta chain with its context. Its antigen is not identified. These data originate in a study of T cells in localized non-small cell lung cancer. Findings of the study overall: Among the top 100 tumor clones, a median about 59 appeared in adjacent lung. Longer overall survival was linked to higher blood T cell density. Tumor showed lower T cell clonality than uninvolved adjacent lung, where it was highest. Heterogeneity remains possible, as sequencing covered one tumor region only.

Sequencing used immunoSEQ multiplex PCR; TCRdb keeps in-frame clones, though not all of them. The table has around 15,000 clones, roughly 87% seen once. The sequencing used peripheral blood mononuclear cells, collected before any cancer treatment. This receptor was obtained from a man aged 35 to 70 with stage III lung adenocarcinoma.

CDR3 sequence: CASSPILGGTYEQYF. CDR3 nucleotide sequence: TGTGCCAGCTCACCAATATTGGGGGGTACCTACGAGCAGTACTTC. The chain joins TRBV18 to TRBJ2-7; perhaps TRBD2 as D (6 bases). CDR1 and CDR2 from the germline V gene are KGHSH and LQKENI. This CDR3 has 15 residues. The germline V and J ends were trimmed by 2 bases and 2 bases, with 13 bases remaining between them.